The rows below give T cell receptor beta chains drawn from one sample of a study of blood T cell repertoires in COVID-19. Assay used: immunoSEQ multiplex PCR; TCRdb lists only in-frame clones, some missing. The sample includes 200,000 to 300,000 clones, over 75% seen only once; the top ten take about 2%. The sample was peripheral blood. The receptors derive from a man aged 25-40 years who had recovered from COVID-19. The conserved cysteine and the conserved F or W are not part of the CDR3 here. The D gene is left open where the match is weak.

d_call,v_call,cdr3_aa
.,TRBV11-2,ASSLAGLPEAF
.,TRBV11-2,ASRSVRQSLGNTIY
TRBD2,TRBV25-1,AGLASGANVLT
TRBD1,TRBV11-2,ASSPGAGGRNIQY
.,TRBV28,ASTLLGDSREAF
TRBD1,TRBV10-3,AIRETGQYGYT
TRBD1,TRBV18,ASSPQSQGAGNTIY
.,TRBV5-6,ASSLVFSPSLGYT
.,TRBV9,ASSFPEGGHFPYGYT
TRBD1,TRBV18,ASSPETGGIQPQH
TRBD2,TRBV7-3,ASSLTPSGGYEQY
.,TRBV7-2,ASSPDSHLFEAF
TRBD1,TRBV10-2,ASAGGSRDTQY
TRBD1,TRBV9,ASSPTGVGSPLH
.,TRBV7-9,ASSSRLNEKLF
.,TRBV7-8,ASSLAGVSSYNSPLH
.,TRBV7-3,ASSLGGPNTGELF
.,TRBV2,ASSVEETNTGELF
TRBD1,TRBV3-1/TRBV3-2,ASSQDRGWETQY
.,TRBV6-5,ASSPGLNNQPQH